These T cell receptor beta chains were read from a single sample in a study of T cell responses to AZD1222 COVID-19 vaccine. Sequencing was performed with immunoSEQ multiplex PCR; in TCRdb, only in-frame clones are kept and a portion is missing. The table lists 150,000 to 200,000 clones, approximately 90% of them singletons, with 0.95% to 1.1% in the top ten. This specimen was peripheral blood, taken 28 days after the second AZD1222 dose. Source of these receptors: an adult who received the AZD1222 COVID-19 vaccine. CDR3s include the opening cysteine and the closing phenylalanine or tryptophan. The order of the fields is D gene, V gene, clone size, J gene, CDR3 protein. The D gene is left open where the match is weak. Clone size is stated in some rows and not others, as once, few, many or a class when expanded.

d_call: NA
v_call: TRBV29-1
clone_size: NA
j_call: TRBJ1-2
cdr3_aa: CSVEEGPYGYTF

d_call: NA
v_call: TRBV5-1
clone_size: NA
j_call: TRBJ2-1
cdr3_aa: CASSPDTRYNEQFF

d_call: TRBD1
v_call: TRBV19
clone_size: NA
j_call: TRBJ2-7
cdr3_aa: CASSLQGAPYEQYF

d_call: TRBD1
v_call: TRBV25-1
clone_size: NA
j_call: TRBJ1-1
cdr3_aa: CASSGVRDRVGAFF

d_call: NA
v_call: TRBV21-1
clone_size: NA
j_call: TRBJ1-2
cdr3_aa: CASSIRDTVRTQGSVGGYTF

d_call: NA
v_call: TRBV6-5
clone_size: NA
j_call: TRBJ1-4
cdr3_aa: CASSYRPFLDEKLFF

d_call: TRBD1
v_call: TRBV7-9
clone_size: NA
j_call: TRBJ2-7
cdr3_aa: CASSFTGGSYEQYF

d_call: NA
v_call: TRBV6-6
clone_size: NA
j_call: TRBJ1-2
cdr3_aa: CASQDPVGSSYGYTF

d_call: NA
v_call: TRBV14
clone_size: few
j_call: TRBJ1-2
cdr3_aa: CASSQESGLNYGYTF

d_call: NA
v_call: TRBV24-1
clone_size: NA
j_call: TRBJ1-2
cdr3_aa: CATSDLMGGVGNYGYTF

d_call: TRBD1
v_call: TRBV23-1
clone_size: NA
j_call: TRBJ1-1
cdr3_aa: CASSQPSVGTGTGMNTEAFF

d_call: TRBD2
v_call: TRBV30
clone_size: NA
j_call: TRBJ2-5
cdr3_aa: CAWSELAGARETQYF

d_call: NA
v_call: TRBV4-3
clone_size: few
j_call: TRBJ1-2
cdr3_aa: CASSPLGAYGYTF

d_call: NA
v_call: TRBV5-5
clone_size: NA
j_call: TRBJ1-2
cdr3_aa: CASSARGGGMNYGYTF

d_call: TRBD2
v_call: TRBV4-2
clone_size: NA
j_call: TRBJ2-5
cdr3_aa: CASSVERGGASETQYF

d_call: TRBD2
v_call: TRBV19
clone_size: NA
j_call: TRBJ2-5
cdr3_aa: CASSMRAGGQETQYF

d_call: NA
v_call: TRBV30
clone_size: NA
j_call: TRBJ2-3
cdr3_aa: CAWSVLGDTQYF

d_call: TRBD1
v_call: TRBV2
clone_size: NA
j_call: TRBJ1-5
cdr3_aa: CASSWTGIVGQPQHF

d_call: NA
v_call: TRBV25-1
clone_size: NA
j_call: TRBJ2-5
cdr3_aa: CASSEYRLETQYF

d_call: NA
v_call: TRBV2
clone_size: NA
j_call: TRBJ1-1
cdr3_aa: CASSGSLNTEAFF

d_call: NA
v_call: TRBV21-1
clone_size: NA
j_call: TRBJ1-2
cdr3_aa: CASSKGTLLSGYTF

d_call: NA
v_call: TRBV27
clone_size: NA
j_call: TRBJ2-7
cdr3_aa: CASSSTFRSYEQYF

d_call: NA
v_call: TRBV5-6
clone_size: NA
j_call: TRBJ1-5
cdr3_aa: CASSFSSNQPQHF

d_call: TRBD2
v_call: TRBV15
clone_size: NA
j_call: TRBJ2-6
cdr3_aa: CATSRVGLAGAASGANVLTF

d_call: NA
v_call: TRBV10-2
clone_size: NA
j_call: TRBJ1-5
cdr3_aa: CASARGAQGQPQHF

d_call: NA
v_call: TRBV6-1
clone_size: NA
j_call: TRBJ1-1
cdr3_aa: CASSEFYSSNTEAFF

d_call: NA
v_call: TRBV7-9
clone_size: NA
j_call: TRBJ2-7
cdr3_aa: CASSPAVKQYF

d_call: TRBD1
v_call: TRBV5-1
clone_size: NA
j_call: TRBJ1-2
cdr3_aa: CASRLQGNYGYTF

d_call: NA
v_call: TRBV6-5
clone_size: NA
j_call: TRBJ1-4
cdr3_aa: CASSYSGGLSEKLFF

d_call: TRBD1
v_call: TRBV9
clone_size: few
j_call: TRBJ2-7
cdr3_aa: CASSVGTGGLQYF

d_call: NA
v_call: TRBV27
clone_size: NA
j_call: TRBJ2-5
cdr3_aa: CASSLGQLGRETQYF

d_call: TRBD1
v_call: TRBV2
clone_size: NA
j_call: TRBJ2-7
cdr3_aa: CASSQGRTGRRSYEQYF

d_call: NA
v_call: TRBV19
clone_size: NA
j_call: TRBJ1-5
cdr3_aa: CASTTTWGSNQPQHF

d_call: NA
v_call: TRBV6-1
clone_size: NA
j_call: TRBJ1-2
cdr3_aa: CASSDPTRAHYGYTF

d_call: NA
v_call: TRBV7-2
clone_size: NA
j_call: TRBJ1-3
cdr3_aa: CASSLGLSSGNTIYF

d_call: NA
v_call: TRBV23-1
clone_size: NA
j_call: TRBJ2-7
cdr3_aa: CASSQYPNPEQYF

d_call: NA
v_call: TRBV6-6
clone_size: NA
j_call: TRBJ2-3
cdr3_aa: CASSYGRGISTDTQYF

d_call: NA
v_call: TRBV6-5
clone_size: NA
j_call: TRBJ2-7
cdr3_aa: CASSRQPENEQYF

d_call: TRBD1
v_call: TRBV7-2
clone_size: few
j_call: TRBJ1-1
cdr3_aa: CASSLVAGGITEAFF

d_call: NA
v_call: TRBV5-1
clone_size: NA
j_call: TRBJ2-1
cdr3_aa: CASSASPYNEQFF

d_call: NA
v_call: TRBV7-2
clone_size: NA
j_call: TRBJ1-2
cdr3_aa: CASSLNSGGMAAYGYTF

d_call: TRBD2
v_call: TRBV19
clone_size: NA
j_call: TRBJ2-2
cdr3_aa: CASSSTSGGASTGELFF

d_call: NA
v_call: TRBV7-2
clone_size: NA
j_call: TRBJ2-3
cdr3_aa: CASSSGSTDTQYF

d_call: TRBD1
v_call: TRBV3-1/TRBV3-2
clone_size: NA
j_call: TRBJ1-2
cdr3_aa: CASSLSPRTGAPFNYGYTF

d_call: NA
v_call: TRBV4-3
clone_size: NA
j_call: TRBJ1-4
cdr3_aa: CASSQEGRSGKYEKLFF

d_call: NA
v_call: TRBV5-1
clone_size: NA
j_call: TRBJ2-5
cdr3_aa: CASSLVGENQETQYF